This T cell receptor beta chain appears in the sequencing data of a study of cytomegalovirus exposure and HLA in healthy donors. Vbeta (60) and Jbeta (13) primers were used in the PCR. Here immunoSEQ multiplex PCR was the method, and the copy in TCRdb shows in-frame clones only, minus some. The sample has 160,000 or so clones; roughly 80% are singletons. This clone was recorded only once. With 5 bases removed from V and 0 bases from J, the gap between germline ends came to 17 bases. Germline V lookup: CDR1 MDHEN, CDR2 SYDVKM. This CDR3 spans 17 amino acids. V is TRBV28 and J is TRBJ2-4; possible D gene TRBD2, 6 bases. Sequenced sample: PBMCs. The clonotype comes from a male donor in good health and CMV-seronegative. The CDR3 DNA follows: TGTGCCAGCAGTCCGGGAGCAACATCTCTAGCCAAAAACATTCAGTACTTC. Translation: CASSPGATSLAKNIQYF.